A selection of T cell receptor beta chains follows, all from one sample in a study of blood T cells in healthy people across ages. MiXCR, applied by TCRdb to the 5' RACE reads, yields one record per CDR3 protein. This sample has nearly 1 million distinct CDR3 sequences; roughly 51% occur once, and the top ten carry around a fifth. Sequenced sample: blood. The receptors shown here come from a woman between 55 and 75 years old in good health. The CDR3 runs from the conserved cysteine through the conserved F or W. D genes are given only for firm matches. Clone size is stated in some rows and not others, as once, few, many or a class when expanded.

D	V	J	size	DNA	CDR3
TRBD1	TRBV5-1	TRBJ2-7	.	TGCGCCAGCAGCTTGGCGTACGGGACAGACTCCTACGAGCAGTACTTC	CASSLAYGTDSYEQYF
.	TRBV28	TRBJ2-3	.	TGTGCCAGCAGTTTATGGGCAGGGCGCGTAGATACGCAGTATTTT	CASSLWAGRVDTQYF
TRBD2	TRBV11-1	TRBJ2-7	.	TGTGCCAGCCATCCCCCAAAGACTAGCGGAGAGTACGAGCAGTACTTC	CASHPPKTSGEYEQYF
.	TRBV29-1	TRBJ2-4	few	TGCAGCTATGAGGAGGGTGGGGGAGGGGGCATTCAGTACTTC	CSYEEGGGGGIQYF
.	TRBV5-6	TRBJ2-1	.	TGTGCCAGCGGCGATACTCGTACCGGCAGGGTTAATGAGCAGTTCTTC	CASGDTRTGRVNEQFF
TRBD2	TRBV5-5	TRBJ2-7	.	TGTGCCAGCAGCTTAGGACTAGCGGGTAGCTCCTACGAGCAGTACTTC	CASSLGLAGSSYEQYF
TRBD2	TRBV27	TRBJ2-7	few	TGTGCCAGCAGTTTAATCGGTTCTAGCGGGCTCTACGAGCAGTACTTC	CASSLIGSSGLYEQYF
TRBD1	TRBV4-1	TRBJ2-4	.	TGCGCCAGCAGCCGAGAGACAGGGGGCAACATCAACATTCAGTACTTC	CASSRETGGNINIQYF
TRBD2	TRBV7-9	TRBJ2-1	.	TGTGCCAGCAGCTTAACCATACTAGCGGGCCACAATGAGCAGTTCTTC	CASSLTILAGHNEQFF
.	TRBV7-2	TRBJ1-2	.	TGTGCCAGCAGCCCCGGGGGGGAGGGTATCACGGCTGGCTACACCTTC	CASSPGGEGITAGYTF
TRBD2	TRBV6-2/TRBV6-3	TRBJ2-4	few	TGTGCCAGCAGTTTCGGACTAGCGGTAGCCAAAAACATTCAGTACTTC	CASSFGLAVAKNIQYF
.	TRBV20-1	TRBJ1-1	.	TGCACGGGAGGGCCGCGGAACACTGAAGCTTTCTTT	CTGGPRNTEAFF
.	TRBV6-2/TRBV6-3	TRBJ2-1	.	TGTGCCAGCAGGGAACTGGATTACAATGAGCAGTTCTTC	CASRELDYNEQFF
.	TRBV6-2/TRBV6-3	TRBJ2-5	few	TGTGCCAGCTCGGGGGCACAGAACGGAGAGACCCAGTACTTC	CASSGAQNGETQYF
TRBD2	TRBV9	TRBJ2-3	.	TGTGCCAGCAGCGTAGGTTTAGCGGGAGTAAGCGCAGATACGCAGTATTTT	CASSVGLAGVSADTQYF
.	TRBV7-9	TRBJ2-7	.	TGTGCCAGCAGCTTAATCGGAGTTAGCTCCTACAATGAGCAGTACTTC	CASSLIGVSSYNEQYF
.	TRBV29-1	TRBJ2-3	few	TGCAGCGTTGGGATGAGGGGCACAGATACGCAGTATTTT	CSVGMRGTDTQYF